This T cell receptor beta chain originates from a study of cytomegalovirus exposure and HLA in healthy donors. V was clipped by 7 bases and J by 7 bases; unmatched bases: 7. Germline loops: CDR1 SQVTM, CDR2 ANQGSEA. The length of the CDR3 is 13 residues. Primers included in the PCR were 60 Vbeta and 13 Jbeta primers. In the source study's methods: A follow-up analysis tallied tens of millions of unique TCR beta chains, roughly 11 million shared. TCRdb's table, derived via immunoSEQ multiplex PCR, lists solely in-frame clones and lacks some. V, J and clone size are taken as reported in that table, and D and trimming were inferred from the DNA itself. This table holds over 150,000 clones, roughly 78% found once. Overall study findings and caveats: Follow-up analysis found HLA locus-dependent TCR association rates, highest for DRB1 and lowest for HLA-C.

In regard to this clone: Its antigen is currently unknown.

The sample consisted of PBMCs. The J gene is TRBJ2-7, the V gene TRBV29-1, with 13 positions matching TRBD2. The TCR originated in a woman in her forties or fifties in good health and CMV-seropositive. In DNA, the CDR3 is TGCAGCGGTACCGGGACTAGCGGGATTGAGCAGTACTTC. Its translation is CSGTGTSGIEQYF.